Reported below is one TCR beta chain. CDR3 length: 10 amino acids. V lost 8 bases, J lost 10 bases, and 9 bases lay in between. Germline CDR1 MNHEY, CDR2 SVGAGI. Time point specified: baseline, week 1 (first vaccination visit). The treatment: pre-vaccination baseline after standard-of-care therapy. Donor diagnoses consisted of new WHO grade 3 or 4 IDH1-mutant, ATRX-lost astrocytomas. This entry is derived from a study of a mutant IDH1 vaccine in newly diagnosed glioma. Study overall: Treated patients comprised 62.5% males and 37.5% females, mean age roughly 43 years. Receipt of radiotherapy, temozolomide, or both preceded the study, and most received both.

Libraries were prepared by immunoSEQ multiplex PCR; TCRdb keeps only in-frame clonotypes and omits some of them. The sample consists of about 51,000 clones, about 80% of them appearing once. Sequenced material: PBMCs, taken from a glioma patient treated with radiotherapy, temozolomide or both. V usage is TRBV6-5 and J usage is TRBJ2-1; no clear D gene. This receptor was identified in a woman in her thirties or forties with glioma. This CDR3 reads CASGAQEQFF. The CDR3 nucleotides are TGTGCCAGCGGCGCCCAAGAGCAGTTCTTC.